Below, one TCR beta chain is given with its context. The antigen remains unidentified. Primers for the PCR totalled 60 Vbeta and 13 Jbeta. Repertoires were generated with immunoSEQ multiplex PCR, while TCRdb's copy carries only in-frame clones and drops some. This table has about 140,000 clones, around 80% appearing once. This sample is drawn from a study of cytomegalovirus exposure and HLA in healthy donors. Study conclusions and caveats: Across donors, presence/absence analyses took sequencing depth to be roughly uniform. What TCR beta sequences reportedly achieved was accurate prediction of HLA-A and HLA-B alleles in most subjects.

The source material was PBMCs. This clonotype was sampled from a man under 40 in good health.

The CDR3 bases are TGTGCCAGCAGCCAAGATATGGGACAGGTTGAATACAATGAGCAGTTCTTC. As protein: CASSQDMGQVEYNEQFF. J is TRBJ2-1 and V is TRBV4-2; TRBD1 matches at 8 bases. With V trimmed by 0 bases and J by 4 bases, 8 bases remained unmatched. Germline CDR1 reads LGHNA; CDR2 reads YNFKEQ. This CDR3 contains 17 residues.